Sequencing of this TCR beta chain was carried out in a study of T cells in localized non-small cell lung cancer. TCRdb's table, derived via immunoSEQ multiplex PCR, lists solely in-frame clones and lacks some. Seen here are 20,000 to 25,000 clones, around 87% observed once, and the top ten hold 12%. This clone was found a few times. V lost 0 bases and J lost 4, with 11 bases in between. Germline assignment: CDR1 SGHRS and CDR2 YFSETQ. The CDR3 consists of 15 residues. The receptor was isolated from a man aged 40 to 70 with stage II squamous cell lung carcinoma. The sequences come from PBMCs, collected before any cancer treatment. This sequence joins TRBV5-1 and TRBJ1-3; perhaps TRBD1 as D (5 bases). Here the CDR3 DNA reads TGCGCCAGCAGCTTGGCCGGGGGTTTCGGAAACACCATATATTTT. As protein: CASSLAGGFGNTIYF.